This TCR beta chain was found in a study of CD8 T cells in Susac syndrome. Regarding this clonotype: A junction boundary mismatches the germline segment, possibly from a read error.

Germline CDR1 reads SGDLS; CDR2 reads YYNGEE. The CDR3 covers 19 residues. Random hexamers were used to reverse transcribe 0.5 to 1 ug of RNA. The authors amplified TCR beta CDR3 across 54 Vbeta and 13 Jbeta using immunoSEQ multiplex PCR. TCRdb reanalysed the immunoSEQ multiplex PCR reads using MiXCR and keeps one entry per CDR3 protein. The sample consists of about 250,000 distinct CDR3 sequences, 80% to 95% of them appearing once. The genes are TRBV9 and TRBJ2-6; the D gene is possibly TRBD1 (5 bases). This clonotype was obtained from a human donor with multiple sclerosis. Sequencing was performed on CD4+ T cells from PBMCs. The CDR3 DNA sequence: TGTGCCAGCAGCGTAGGACTGGTGGACGAAAGCTCTGGGGCCAACGTCCTGATTTTC. Amino acids: CASSVGLVDESSGANVLIF.